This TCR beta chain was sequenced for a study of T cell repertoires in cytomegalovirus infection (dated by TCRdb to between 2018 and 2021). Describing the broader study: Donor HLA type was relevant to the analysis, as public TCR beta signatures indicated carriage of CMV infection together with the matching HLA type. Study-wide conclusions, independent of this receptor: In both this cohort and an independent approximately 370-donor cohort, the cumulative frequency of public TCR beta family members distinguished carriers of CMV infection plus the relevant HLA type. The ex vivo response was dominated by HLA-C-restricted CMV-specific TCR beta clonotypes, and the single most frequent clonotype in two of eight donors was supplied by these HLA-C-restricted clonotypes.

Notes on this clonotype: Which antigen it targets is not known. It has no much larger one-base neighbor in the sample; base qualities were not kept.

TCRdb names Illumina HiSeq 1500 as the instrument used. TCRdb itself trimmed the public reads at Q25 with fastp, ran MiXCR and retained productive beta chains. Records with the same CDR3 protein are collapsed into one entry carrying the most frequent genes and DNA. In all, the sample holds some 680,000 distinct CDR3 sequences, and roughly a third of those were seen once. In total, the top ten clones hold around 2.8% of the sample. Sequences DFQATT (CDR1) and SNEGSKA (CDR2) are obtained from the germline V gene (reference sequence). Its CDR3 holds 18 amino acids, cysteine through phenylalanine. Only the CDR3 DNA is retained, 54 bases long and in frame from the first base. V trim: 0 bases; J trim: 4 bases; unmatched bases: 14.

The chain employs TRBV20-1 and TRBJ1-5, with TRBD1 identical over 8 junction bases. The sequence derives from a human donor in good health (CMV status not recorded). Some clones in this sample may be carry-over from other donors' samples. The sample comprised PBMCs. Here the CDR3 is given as CSARDLGRGRIYNQPQHF. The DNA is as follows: TGCAGTGCTAGAGATTTGGGCAGGGGGCGTATCTATAATCAGCCCCAGCATTTT.